The 32 T cell receptor beta chains listed next were all sequenced from one sample in a study of blood T cell repertoires in COVID-19. Sequencing used immunoSEQ multiplex PCR; TCRdb keeps in-frame clones, though not all of them. The repertoire holds fewer than 350,000 clones, with 81% as singletons. The sample consisted of peripheral blood. The source is an older woman with active or convalescent COVID-19.

The gene calls are TRBV9 and TRBJ1-4, with 10 bases matching TRBD1. This CDR3 is built from 15 residues. V shed 4 bases and J 8 bases; nucleotides not matched to a gene: 8. Germline V gene data show CDR1 as SGDLS and CDR2 as YYNGEE. CDR3 bases: TGTGCCAGCAGCATGTCGGGACAGGGGAGAGAAAAACTGTTTTTT. This sequence encodes CASSMSGQGREKLFF. The full variable domain, rest sourced from reference TRBV9 and TRBJ1-4, is DSGVTQTPKHLITATGQRVTLRCSPRSGDLSVYWYQQSLDQGLQFLIQYYNGEERAKGNILERFSAQQFPDLHSELNLSSLELGDSALYFCASSMSGQGREKLFFGSGTQLSVL.

This chain joins TRBV5-1 and TRBJ2-1; 7 bases match TRBD2. J was trimmed by 2 bases and V by 4 bases; bases with no gene match: 6. The CDR3 length is 15 residues. Germline-derived CDR1 and CDR2 are SGHRS and YFSETQ. The CDR3: CASSGGLLAYNEQFF. The DNA of the CDR3 is TGCGCCAGCAGCGGGGGACTACTCGCCTACAATGAGCAGTTCTTC.

The rearrangement links TRBV5-4 to TRBJ2-3; D might be TRBD2 (6 bases). CDR3 length equals 13 residues. Trimming removed 2 bases from V and 7 bases from J, with 11 bases in between. CDR1 and CDR2 from the germline V gene are SGHNT and YYREEE (reference sequence). The CDR3 spells CASSFAGINTQYF. Here the CDR3 DNA reads TGTGCCAGCAGCTTCGCGGGAATAAATACGCAGTATTTT.

The sample holds one count of this clone. The chain recombines TRBV27 with TRBJ2-2; 8 positions agree with TRBD2. Germline lookup yields CDR1 MNHEY and CDR2 SMNVEV (reference sequence). V trimming: 6 bases; J trimming: 7 bases; junction bases outside the gene matches: 13. The CDR3 contains 16 residues. The CDR3 spells CASRPYGGARNGELFF. The CDR3 coding sequence is TGTGCCAGCAGACCTTACGGGGGGGCGCGTAACGGGGAGCTGTTTTTT.

This chain connects TRBV29-1 to TRBJ2-1; 11 bases map to TRBD1. Germline V gene lookup returns CDR1 SQVTM and CDR2 ANQGSEA. CDR3 length: 14 residues. Trimming cost V 4 bases and J 8 bases; bases outside gene matches: 7. CDR3 amino acids: CSVVPGQGADEQFF. In nucleotides, the CDR3 is TGCAGCGTTGTCCCCGGACAGGGGGCCGATGAGCAGTTCTTC.

This clone was counted once. This sequence may be a read error, since a much larger clone differs from it by one base. The chain carries TRBV12-3 or TRBV12-4 and TRBJ2-1, with D possibly matching TRBD1 (5 bases). V was trimmed by 6 bases and J by 7 bases, leaving 10 bases between them. This CDR3 contains 12 residues. The CDR3 bases are TGTGCCAGCAGGCAGGGAAGGAATGAGCAGTTCTTC. Residues: CASRQGRNEQFF.

V and J are TRBV10-1 and TRBJ2-7, with no clear D. Germline assignment: CDR1 WNHNN and CDR2 SYGVQD (reference sequence). V lost 0 bases and J lost 2, with 8 bases in between. The CDR3 runs 14 residues. CDR3 bases: TGCGCCAGCAGTGAGTCTGGCAACCCCTACGAGCAGTACTTC. It yields the protein CASSESGNPYEQYF.

The table lists this clone with a count of one. CDR3 DNA: TGCAGCGTTGGAAGCGGAGCCTTTAGCACAGATACGCAGTATTTT. Translated: CSVGSGAFSTDTQYF. The chain joins TRBV29-1 to TRBJ2-3, with D tentatively TRBD2 (5 bases). The germline V gene has CDR1 SQVTM and CDR2 ANQGSEA. V was trimmed by 4 bases and J by 0 bases, leaving 14 bases between them. The CDR3 is 15 amino acids.

The chain couples TRBV7-9 to TRBJ1-6; D might be TRBD1 (6 bases). The CDR3 covers 13 residues. The germline gives CDR1 SEHNR, CDR2 FQNEAQ (reference sequence). The V end lost 5 bases, the J end lost 11 bases, and 13 bases lay between the germline ends. The CDR3 loop is CASSPQQGAPLHF. CDR3 nucleotide sequence: TGTGCCAGCAGCCCCCAACAGGGTGCACCCCTCCACTTT.

This clone was found once. V is TRBV5-1 and J is TRBJ1-1; a possible D gene is TRBD1 (6 bases). V was cut by 2 bases and J by 2 bases, with 13 bases left in between. Germline V CDR1 and CDR2: SGHRS, YFSETQ. The CDR3 contains 15 residues. In DNA, the CDR3 is TGCGCCAGCAGCTTCGGGGCAGGGGCTAACACTGAAGCTTTCTTT. It yields the protein CASSFGAGANTEAFF. The whole variable domain, filled in from reference TRBV5-1 and TRBJ1-1, reads KAGVTQTPRYLIKTRGQQVTLSCSPISGHRSVSWYQQTPGQGLQFLFEYFSETQRNKGNFPGRFSGRQFSNSRSEMNVSTLELGDSALYLCASSFGAGANTEAFFGQGTRLTVV.

The chain recombines TRBV30 with TRBJ2-3, with D possibly called TRBD1 or TRBD2 (6 bases each). V was trimmed by 8 bases and J by 0 bases, leaving 15 bases between them. In germline, CDR1 is GTSNPN, CDR2 SVGIG (reference sequence). The CDR3 runs to 14 residues. Written as DNA, the CDR3 is TGTGCCCGGGGCGGGACAATGAGCACAGATACGCAGTATTTT. Translating it yields CARGGTMSTDTQYF.

In its sample, this clone was seen a few times. This chain joins TRBV11-3 and TRBJ2-7; unclear D gene. V lost 1 base and J lost 6, with 10 bases in between. Per the germline V gene, CDR1 is SGHNT and CDR2 is YENEEA. The CDR3 has 13 amino acids. The CDR3 nucleotides are TGTGCCAGCAGCTTAGCCCCTCCCAGCGAGCAGTACTTC. Translating gives CASSLAPPSEQYF.

This chain joins TRBV7-9 and TRBJ1-1; D not resolved. This CDR3 is built from 15 residues. From germline, CDR1 is SEHNR and CDR2 FQNEAQ (reference sequence). V was pared by 0 bases and J by 10 bases, with 18 bases between. This chain's CDR3 is CASSLARSRKLGAFF. CDR3 coding DNA: TGTGCCAGCAGCTTAGCGCGCAGCAGGAAGCTTGGAGCTTTCTTT.

V and J are TRBV6-5 and TRBJ2-1, with D possibly being TRBD1 (6 bases). Germline loops: CDR1 MNHEY, CDR2 SVGAGI. Trimming shortened V by 8 bases and J by 6 bases, and 14 bases separated the two germline ends. The CDR3 totals 13 residues. As DNA, the CDR3 is TGTGCCAGCGGCCAAGACAGGTTCAATGAGCAGTTCTTC. Translation gives CASGQDRFNEQFF.

V usage is TRBV3-1 (or the pseudogene TRBV3-2) and J usage is TRBJ1-2; the match to TRBD1 covers 12 bases. The CDR3 runs to 19 residues. With V trimmed by 2 bases and J by 5 bases, 15 bases remained unmatched. Per germline, CDR1 LGHDT and CDR2 YNNKEL (reference sequence). CDR3 bases: TGTGCCAGCAGCCAACAACACGGGACAGGGGGCCCCACGGGTTATGGCTACACCTTC. It is translated as CASSQQHGTGGPTGYGYTF.

This clone occurred once. The chain recombines TRBV7-8 with TRBJ1-2, with D unclear. Deletions cut 0 bases from V and 6 bases from J, with 14 bases between. Germline assignment: CDR1 SGHVS and CDR2 FQNEAQ. This CDR3 is built from 15 residues. In nucleotides, the CDR3 is TGTGCCAGCAGCTTAGCTTTCAACAGATTGGATGGCTACACCTTC. This codes for CASSLAFNRLDGYTF.

This chain joins TRBV4-1 and TRBJ2-1, with 8 bases fitting TRBD2. CDR1 MGHRA and CDR2 YSYEKL come from the germline V gene. This CDR3 spans 19 amino acids. Trimming took 1 base from V and 0 from J; bases not matched to a gene: 11. The DNA for the CDR3 is TGCGCCAGCAGCCAAGGGCGACTAGCGCAAAAGAGCTCCTACAATGAGCAGTTCTTC. Translated: CASSQGRLAQKSSYNEQFF.

This chain connects TRBV10-3 to TRBJ1-3; D gene uncertain. CDR3 length: 14 residues. Germline assignment: CDR1 ENHRY and CDR2 SYGVKD. Trimming left V 4 bases short and J 1 base short, with 8 bases between. This CDR3 reads CAISGPESGNTIYF. The CDR3 DNA follows: TGTGCCATCAGTGGCCCGGAGTCTGGAAACACCATATATTTT.

V and J are TRBV14 and TRBJ1-1; TRBD1 matches at 7 bases. Germline lookup yields CDR1 SGHDN and CDR2 FVKESK. The CDR3 contains 17 residues. The junction had 11 bases not matched to a gene; V was cut back by 0 bases and J by 4 bases. This CDR3 reads CASSQDTGALVVTEAFF. CDR3 DNA: TGTGCCAGCAGCCAAGATACAGGGGCACTTGTTGTCACTGAAGCTTTCTTT.

The V and J genes are TRBV11-2 and TRBJ2-3; tentatively, D is TRBD1 (5 bases). Germline-derived CDR1 and CDR2 are SGHAT and FQNNGV. Trimming took off 5 bases at V and 2 bases at J, with 23 bases between the two ends. CDR3 length: 18 residues. The DNA of the CDR3 is TGTGCCAGCAGCCGTTCGGTTTACGACAGCCGACTCACAGATACGCAGTATTTT. Amino acid sequence: CASSRSVYDSRLTDTQYF.

This chain uses TRBV20-1 with TRBJ2-7; D gene ambiguous. Trimming stripped 4 bases from V and 7 bases from J, with 11 bases between. CDR3 length: 11 amino acids. Per the germline V gene, CDR1 is DFQATT and CDR2 is SNEGSKA (reference sequence). The CDR3, as DNA: TGCAGTGCTATGCTCCGCAGGGAGCAGTACTTC. Its protein product is CSAMLRREQYF.

In this sample, this clone turned up a few times. This sequence joins TRBV6-5 and TRBJ1-1; 9 bases align to TRBD1. Trimming took 4 bases from V and 1 from J; bases not matched to a gene: 7. This CDR3 is built from 16 residues. Per the germline V gene, CDR1 is MNHEY and CDR2 is SVGAGI. The chain's CDR3 is CASSLGNRGRNTEAFF. CDR3 nucleotide sequence: TGTGCCAGCAGTTTGGGGAACAGGGGGCGGAACACTGAAGCTTTCTTT.

The CDR3 nucleotides read TGTGCCAGCAAAACAGGGGGCATTAATTCACCCCTCCACTTT. Amino acid sequence: CASKTGGINSPLHF. The chain employs TRBV2 and TRBJ1-6; 9 bases fit TRBD1. CDR3 size: 14 residues. Germline V CDR1 and CDR2: SNHLY, FYNNEI. V was pared by 7 bases and J by 6 bases, with 4 bases of the junction left unmatched.

The rearrangement joins TRBV2 to TRBJ1-6; a possible D gene is TRBD1 (6 bases). This CDR3 spans 17 amino acids. The V gene's germline CDR1 is SNHLY and CDR2 FYNNEI. V shed 0 bases and J shed 7 bases, with 16 bases lying between them. DNA for the CDR3: TGTGCCAGCAGTGAAGCCCTAAGGACAGAACTAAATTCACCCCTCCACTTT. This sequence encodes CASSEALRTELNSPLHF.

The chain combines TRBV9 with TRBJ2-7; 7 positions match TRBD1. With 4 bases clipped from V and 3 bases from J, the junction kept 7 bases outside the gene matches. Germline V gives CDR1 SGDLS, CDR2 YYNGEE. The CDR3 is 14 amino acids. CDR3 bases: TGTGCCAGCAGCCCCCGGGACAGAGGCTACGAGCAGTACTTC. It yields the protein CASSPRDRGYEQYF.

This clone was observed a single time. The gene calls are TRBV6-6 and TRBJ1-4, with TRBD1 matching 7 bases. There are 14 residues in the CDR3. The germline V gene encodes CDR1 MNHNY and CDR2 SVGAGI (reference sequence). J was trimmed by 8 bases and V by 2 bases; bases with no gene match: 5. CDR3 bases: TGTGCCAGCAGTTACCCAGAGACAGGGGAAAAACTGTTTTTT. Its translation is CASSYPETGEKLFF.

The V and J genes are TRBV27 and TRBJ2-7; TRBD2 might be the D (6 bases). Trimming stripped 2 bases from V and 0 bases from J, with 17 bases between. Germline V lookup: CDR1 MNHEY, CDR2 SMNVEV (reference sequence). The CDR3 has 17 amino acids. The CDR3 DNA is TGTGCCAGCAGTTTACTCCCGGGCGGGATCGGCTCCTACGAGCAGTACTTC. Encoded protein: CASSLLPGGIGSYEQYF.

The V call is TRBV11-3, the J call TRBJ2-5; 8 positions match TRBD2. This CDR3 spans 15 amino acids. Germline CDR1 reads SGHNT; CDR2 reads YENEEA. Trimming at V came to 1 base and at J to 5 bases, leaving 6 bases not matched to a gene. CDR3 loop: CASSLGGTRGETQYF. The CDR3 DNA reads TGTGCCAGCAGCTTAGGAGGGACTAGAGGGGAGACCCAGTACTTC. Supplemented by reference TRBV11-3 and TRBJ2-5, the full variable domain reads EAGVVQSPRYKIIEKKQPVAFWCNPISGHNTLYWYLQNLGQGPELLIRYENEEAVDDSQLPKDRFSAERLKGVDSTLKIQPAELGDSAVYLCASSLGGTRGETQYFGPGTRLLVL.

The rearrangement joins TRBV3-1 (or the pseudogene TRBV3-2) to TRBJ1-1; D not resolved. Germline V gene data show CDR1 as LGHDT and CDR2 as YNNKEL (reference sequence). The CDR3 length is 15 residues. Trimming removed 0 bases at V and 6 bases at J, with 14 bases between. Written as DNA, the CDR3 is TGTGCCAGCAGCCAAGATCTTGTTGGCGGTGCTGAAGCTTTCTTT. Amino acids: CASSQDLVGGAEAFF.

This sequence joins TRBV7-9 and TRBJ1-1, with 7 bases matching TRBD1. CDR3 length: 17 amino acids. Trimming cost V 1 base and J 0 bases; bases outside gene matches: 8. CDR1 and CDR2 (germline): SEHNR, FQNEAQ (reference sequence). CDR3 loop: CASSLGQGSFLNTEAFF. The CDR3 DNA reads TGTGCCAGCAGCTTAGGACAGGGATCTTTTTTGAACACTGAAGCTTTCTTT.

This clone was detected only a few times. The gene calls are TRBV12-5 and TRBJ2-2, with TRBD2 as a possible D gene (7 bases). The CDR3 spans 17 residues. Germline V gene data show CDR1 as LGHNT and CDR2 as FRNRAP. V gave up 0 bases and J gave up 5 bases, with 16 bases separating them. The CDR3 bases are TGTGCTAGTGGTTTGGTAGGCGGGGGCCTTGGGACCGGGGAGCTGTTTTTT. It yields the protein CASGLVGGGLGTGELFF.

This chain uses TRBV5-4 with TRBJ1-1, with no clear D. The CDR3 contains 14 residues. V lost 3 bases to trimming and J lost 0 bases, with 9 bases between them. Germline-derived CDR1 and CDR2 are SGHNT and YYREEE (reference sequence). The CDR3 is CASSSANMNTEAFF. CDR3 DNA sequence: TGTGCCAGCAGCTCTGCAAACATGAACACTGAAGCTTTCTTT.